This note documents a single T cell receptor (beta chain) sequence. Its target is not known. Regarding treatment: around 19 received Ad26.COV2.S at low or high dose, single or two shots; about 5 received placebo; per-sample allocation not given. Each sample was drawn 63 days after the first injection (of vaccine or placebo). It was an adult aged 18-55 years in Boston who was the donor. This entry is derived from a study of Ad26.COV2.S vaccination and SARS-CoV-2 variants. Across the study: Administration of Ad26.COV2.S was intramuscular, either once or twice 56 days apart.

Sequencing was performed with immunoSEQ multiplex PCR; in TCRdb, only in-frame clones are kept and a portion is missing. The sample has fewer than 400,000 clones, approximately 91% seen once. Study results and caveats: Substantial breadth was reported for post-vaccination spike-specific CD8+ and CD4+ T cells.

Trimming at V came to 5 bases and at J to 4 bases, leaving 4 bases not matched to a gene. CDR1 and CDR2 from the germline V gene are LNHDA and SQIVND (reference sequence). The CDR3 totals 13 residues. The V gene is TRBV19, the J gene TRBJ1-1; 7 nucleotides agree with TRBD1. Sequences were derived from peripheral blood, sampled in a trial of Ad26.COV2.S vaccine versus placebo. The origin of this receptor is a person aged 18 to 65 who received the Ad26.COV2.S COVID-19 vaccine or a placebo. The DNA of the CDR3 is TGTGCCAGTAGTGGTACAGGGGCCACTGAAGCTTTCTTT. It yields the protein CASSGTGATEAFF.